These T cell receptor beta chains were read from a single sample in a study of blood T cell repertoires in COVID-19. Method: immunoSEQ multiplex PCR; TCRdb's copy keeps in-frame clones and lacks some. Among 200,000 or so clones, roughly 80% were seen once, and the ten largest hold around 20%. The sequenced sample consisted of peripheral blood. The receptors come from a human donor in a cohort sampled during active COVID-19. CDR3s include the opening cysteine and the closing phenylalanine or tryptophan. A D gene is named only where the DNA matches it firmly. Clone sizes are given selectively: once, few, many, or a class where the clone is expanded.

V gene	CDR3 length	clone size	D gene	J gene	CDR3 protein	CDR3 DNA
TRBV5-1	14	-	TRBD2	TRBJ2-5	CASSLTSGQETQYF	TGCGCCAGCAGCCTGACTAGCGGGCAAGAGACCCAGTACTTC
TRBV2	15	few	-	TRBJ1-2	CASSARGLTDYGYTF	TGTGCCAGCAGTGCCCGAGGGCTGACGGACTATGGCTACACCTTC
TRBV7-9	15	once	-	TRBJ1-4	CASSLGPSQAEKLFF	TGTGCCAGCAGCTTAGGCCCGTCTCAGGCCGAAAAACTGTTTTTT
TRBV5-1	14	-	-	TRBJ2-3	CASSTGQSTDTQYF	TGCGCCAGCAGCACCGGACAGAGCACAGATACGCAGTATTTT
TRBV29-1	14	-	-	TRBJ2-3	CSVEVVFYPDTQYF	TGCAGCGTTGAAGTAGTATTCTATCCAGATACGCAGTATTTT
TRBV10-1	15	-	-	TRBJ2-1	CASSAGSIGYNEQFF	TGCGCCAGCAGTGCGGGTTCGATAGGATACAATGAGCAGTTCTTC
TRBV5-1	14	once	TRBD2	TRBJ2-3	CASRLAVNTDTQYF	TGCGCCAGCAGACTAGCGGTAAACACAGATACGCAGTATTTT
TRBV4-2	14	few	TRBD2	TRBJ2-7	CASSLGLAGADQYF	TGTGCCAGCAGCTTGGGACTAGCGGGGGCCGATCAGTACTTC
TRBV6-5	13	-	TRBD1	TRBJ1-2	CASSSTGSYGYTF	TGTGCCAGCAGTTCGACAGGGAGCTATGGCTACACCTTC
TRBV2	15	-	-	TRBJ1-5	CASKKATASNQPQHF	TGTGCCAGCAAGAAGGCGACAGCTAGCAATCAGCCCCAGCATTTT
TRBV5-5	15	once	-	TRBJ2-3	CASSPIGQPTDTQYF	TGTGCCAGCAGCCCCATCGGACAGCCCACAGATACGCAGTATTTT
TRBV28	16	-	-	TRBJ1-6	CASSPHLFRQNSPLHF	TGTGCCAGCAGTCCACACCTCTTTCGACAAAACTCACCCCTCCACTTT
TRBV4-1	15	-	-	TRBJ1-2	CASSQDRGKGDGYTF	TGCGCCAGCAGCCAAGACAGGGGAAAAGGGGATGGCTACACCTTC
TRBV5-5	16	-	TRBD2	TRBJ2-7	CASSKGLPPLTYEQYF	TGTGCCAGCAGCAAGGGACTACCGCCCCTAACCTACGAGCAGTACTTC
TRBV3-1/TRBV3-2	14	-	TRBD1	TRBJ1-4	CASSDGQGREKLFF	TGTGCCAGCAGCGACGGACAGGGACGCGAAAAACTGTTTTTT
TRBV7-2	19	-	-	TRBJ1-2	CASSLQGASPTSLTYGYTF	TGTGCCAGCAGCCTACAGGGAGCTAGTCCGACCAGCCTAACCTATGGCTACACCTTC
TRBV19	16	-	-	TRBJ2-7	CASSPSLTGVSYEQYF	TGTGCCAGTAGCCCCTCTTTGACGGGAGTCTCCTACGAGCAGTACTTC
TRBV4-1	17	-	TRBD2	TRBJ2-7	CASSQEAGRVLGDEQYF	TGCGCCAGCAGCCAAGAGGCGGGGAGGGTCTTGGGAGACGAGCAGTACTTC
TRBV5-1	15	-	TRBD1	TRBJ2-1	CASSSQGARYNEQFF	TGCGCCAGCAGCTCGCAGGGGGCGAGATACAATGAGCAGTTCTTC
TRBV5-1	16	-	-	TRBJ1-1	CASSPKLQDANTEAFF	TGCGCCAGCAGCCCAAAACTACAGGATGCGAACACTGAAGCTTTCTTT
TRBV30	15	-	TRBD1	TRBJ2-5	CARQDRGLRSETQYF	TGTGCCCGACAGGACAGGGGTCTTCGATCGGAGACCCAGTACTTC
TRBV9	12	-	-	TRBJ1-3	CASVPSGNTIYF	TGTGCCAGCGTCCCGTCTGGAAACACCATATATTTT
TRBV2	15	-	-	TRBJ1-3	CASSKIGQTGNTIYF	TGTGCCAGCAGTAAAATCGGACAGACTGGAAACACCATATATTTT
TRBV6-5	14	-	TRBD1	TRBJ1-2	CASSPDRDLHGYTF	TGTGCCAGCAGTCCGGACAGGGATCTACATGGCTACACCTTC
TRBV10-2	14	once	-	TRBJ1-2	CASRLDSPDYGYTF	TGCGCCAGCAGGCTGGACAGCCCTGACTATGGCTACACCTTC
TRBV19	11	few	-	TRBJ1-1	CASKLRGEAFF	TGTGCCAGTAAGTTGCGGGGTGAAGCTTTCTTT
TRBV29-1	12	-	-	TRBJ2-3	CSVVQSTDTQYF	TGCAGCGTTGTACAGAGCACAGATACGCAGTATTTT
TRBV6-5	13	once	-	TRBJ1-6	CASTARPNSPLHF	TGTGCCAGCACGGCCAGGCCCAATTCACCCCTCCACTTT
TRBV5-1	16	-	-	TRBJ1-6	CASSLDGKGRNSPLHF	TGCGCCAGCAGCTTGGACGGGAAGGGGAGGAATTCACCCCTCCACTTT
TRBV7-9	16	few	-	TRBJ2-5	CASSRSLGQIQETQYF	TGTGCCAGCAGCCGAAGTCTTGGACAAATCCAAGAGACCCAGTACTTC
TRBV7-9	15	-	-	TRBJ2-5	CASSPRAGTQETQYF	TGTGCCAGCAGCCCTCGTGCTGGGACTCAAGAGACCCAGTACTTC
TRBV7-2	16	-	-	TRBJ2-5	CASSSQVAGSQETQYF	TGTGCCAGCAGCTCCCAGGTCGCGGGGTCCCAAGAGACCCAGTACTTC
TRBV3-1/TRBV3-2	17	once	-	TRBJ1-3	CASSLISGAYSGNTIYF	TGTGCCAGCAGCCTTATTTCAGGGGCCTACTCTGGAAACACCATATATTTT
TRBV5-5	14	-	-	TRBJ1-2	CASSPNLDTYGYTF	TGTGCCAGCAGCCCAAATTTAGACACCTATGGCTACACCTTC
TRBV24-1	17	-	-	TRBJ2-3	CATSDLELVAYTDTQYF	TGTGCCACCAGTGATTTGGAGTTGGTAGCGTACACAGATACGCAGTATTTT
TRBV7-9	18	-	-	TRBJ2-6	CASSLGTGRVSGANVLTF	TGTGCCAGCAGCTTGGGAACAGGGCGGGTGTCTGGGGCCAACGTCCTGACTTTC
TRBV27	15	-	-	TRBJ1-6	CASSLSVRGFSPLHF	TGTGCCAGCAGTTTATCGGTCAGGGGTTTCTCACCCCTCCACTTT
TRBV19	16	-	TRBD1	TRBJ1-2	CASSVQGGLPFYGYTF	TGTGCCAGTAGCGTACAGGGGGGCCTCCCCTTCTATGGCTACACCTTC
TRBV19	14	many	TRBD1	TRBJ1-6	CASSRDSYNSPLHF	TGTGCCAGTAGTAGGGACAGTTATAATTCACCCCTCCACTTT
TRBV10-3	16	-	-	TRBJ1-4	CAISDSFVGGNEKLFF	TGTGCCATCAGCGACTCATTCGTGGGGGGTAATGAAAAACTGTTTTTT
TRBV15	14	-	TRBD1	TRBJ2-7	CATSSRTGVREQYF	TGTGCCACCAGCAGTAGGACAGGGGTTCGGGAGCAGTACTTC
TRBV5-1	15	once	TRBD1	TRBJ2-7	CASSPGGTGAYEQYF	TGCGCCAGCAGCCCGGGGGGGACAGGGGCCTACGAGCAGTACTTC
TRBV10-3	16	-	-	TRBJ1-1	CATTERGGGPSAEAFF	TGTGCCACGACCGAACGAGGGGGGGGGCCAAGCGCTGAAGCTTTCTTT
TRBV18	16	-	TRBD1	TRBJ1-1	CASSPRGGLMNTEAFF	TGTGCCAGCTCACCGAGAGGGGGCCTGATGAACACTGAAGCTTTCTTT
TRBV3-1/TRBV3-2	13	once	-	TRBJ1-2	CASSQMTNYGYTF	TGTGCCAGCAGCCAGATGACAAACTATGGCTACACCTTC
TRBV4-1	16	-	-	TRBJ1-4	CASSQGSLRYPEKLFF	TGCGCCAGCAGCCAAGGATCCCTGCGCTACCCCGAAAAACTGTTTTTT
TRBV14	15	once	-	TRBJ1-2	CASSRSGTGAYGYTF	TGTGCCAGCAGCCGGTCGGGAACCGGCGCCTATGGCTACACCTTC
TRBV4-2	14	-	-	TRBJ2-5	CASSHAQGGETQYF	TGTGCCAGCAGCCATGCACAGGGTGGAGAGACCCAGTACTTC
TRBV6-5	12	-	-	TRBJ2-5	CASTPRQETQYF	TGTGCCAGCACACCCAGACAAGAGACCCAGTACTTC